The sequence of this T cell receptor beta chain was determined in a study of siplizumab effects on memory and regulatory T cells. Generated by immunoSEQ multiplex PCR, the TCRdb table keeps only in-frame clones and is missing some. The sample includes 75,000 to 100,000 clones, 85% to 95% of them seen just once. The CDR3 loop spans 15 amino acids. V lost 0 bases, J lost 4 bases, and 13 bases lay in between. CDR1 is SGHRS, CDR2 YFSETQ, per germline. This clone appeared once. J is TRBJ1-2 and V is TRBV5-1; D remains ambiguous. This sequence was found in a human donor in good health. The specimen sequenced was non-Treg CD4+ T cells sorted from blood. As DNA, the CDR3 is TGCGCCAGCAGCTTGGTAGGCACAAAAACCTATGGCTACACCTTC. This encodes CASSLVGTKTYGYTF.